The sequence of this T cell receptor beta chain was determined in a study of human T cells and chemical hapten exposure. Study-wide background: Weekly diphenylcyclopropenone doses were given to patients' scalps across the roughly 25-week study.

This clonotype was observed a few times. Attachment of unique molecular identifiers to individual cDNA molecules was performed in the library. TCRdb recomputed calls from the RACE reads with MiXCR, one row per CDR3 protein. Counted here are just over 350,000 distinct CDR3 sequences, about 6% occurring once; the ten biggest clones make up around 5.8%. The CDR3 sequence is 14 residues long. Trimming took 0 bases from V and 7 from J; bases not matched to a gene: 3. Looked up from germline, CDR1 is SGHRS and CDR2 is YFSETQ. Time point described: patch test 2, 6 weeks after DPC sensitization. As to treatment: therapeutic diphenylcyclopropenone sensitization with weekly scalp DPC. Only after blood had been drawn was each patch test applied. Donors, patients with alopecia ranging from 18 to 70 years old and judged suitable for DPC, provided samples.

The origin of this receptor is a young woman with alopecia areata. Some clones in this sample may be carry-over from other donors' samples. The chain is built from TRBV5-1 and TRBJ2-1; the match to TRBD2 covers 8 bases. The sample in question was whole blood, obtained in connection with sensitization to the hapten diphenylcyclopropenone (DPC). Written as DNA, the CDR3 is TGCGCCAGCAGCTTGGACGGGGGGGCGAATGAGCAGTTCTTC. Translation: CASSLDGGANEQFF.